This TCR beta chain was found in a study of T cell repertoires in cytomegalovirus infection. On the study more broadly: CMV infection together with matching HLA type was indicated by public TCR beta signatures.

TCRdb processed the reads anew with MiXCR; each CDR3 protein has one entry. The data contain nearly 550,000 distinct CDR3 sequences, approximately 16% of them singletons. To note about this clonotype: Its target is unknown.

Findings of the study overall: Carriers of CMV and the relevant HLA type were discriminated by public TCR beta frequency. HLA-C-restricted CMV-specific TCR beta clonotypes were dominant in the ex vivo response.

J gave up 3 bases and V 0 bases, and 9 bases lay outside the gene matches. Germline assignment: CDR1 MNHNY and CDR2 SVGAGI (reference sequence). The CDR3 contains 17 residues. This chain uses TRBV6-6 with TRBJ1-1; 8 bases are shared with TRBD1. The TCR comes from a human donor in good health (CMV status not recorded). Some clones in this sample may be carry-over from other donors' samples. Sequenced sample: CD8+ T cells from PBMCs. Here the CDR3 reads CASSYSGRGRVDTEAFF. The CDR3 coding sequence is TGTGCCAGCAGTTACTCGGGCAGGGGGCGGGTGGACACTGAAGCTTTCTTT.